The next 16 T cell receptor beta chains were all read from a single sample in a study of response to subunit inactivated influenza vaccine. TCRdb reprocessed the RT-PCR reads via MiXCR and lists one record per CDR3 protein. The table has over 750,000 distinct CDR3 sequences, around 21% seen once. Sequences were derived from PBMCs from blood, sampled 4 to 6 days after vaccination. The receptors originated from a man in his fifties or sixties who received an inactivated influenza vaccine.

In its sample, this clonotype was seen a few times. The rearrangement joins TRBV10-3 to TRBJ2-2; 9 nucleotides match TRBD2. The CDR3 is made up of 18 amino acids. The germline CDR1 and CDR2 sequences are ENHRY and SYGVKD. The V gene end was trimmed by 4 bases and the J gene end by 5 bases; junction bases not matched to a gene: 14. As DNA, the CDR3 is TGTGCCATCAGTGCGGTAGCGGGAGCGAACGGGGGGACCGGGGAGCTGTTTTTT. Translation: CAISAVAGANGGTGELFF.

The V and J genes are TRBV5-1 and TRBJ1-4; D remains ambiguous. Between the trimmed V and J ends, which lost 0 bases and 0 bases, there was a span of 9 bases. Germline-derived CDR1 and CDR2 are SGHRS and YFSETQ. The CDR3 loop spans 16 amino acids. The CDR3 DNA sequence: TGCGCCAGCAGCTTGGCCGGCGGCCCAACTAATGAAAAACTGTTTTTT. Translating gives CASSLAGGPTNEKLFF.

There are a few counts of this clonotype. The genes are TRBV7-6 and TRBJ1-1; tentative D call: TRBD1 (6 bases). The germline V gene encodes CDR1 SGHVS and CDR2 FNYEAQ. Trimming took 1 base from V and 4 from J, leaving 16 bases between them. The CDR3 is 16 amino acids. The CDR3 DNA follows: TGTGCCAGCAGCTTAGTCCCAACAGGGCCGGGCACTGAAGCTTTCTTT. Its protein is CASSLVPTGPGTEAFF.

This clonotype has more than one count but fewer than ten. CDR3 nucleotides: TGCGCCAGCAGAGCCCAGGGGACGGGGGCCAACGTCCTGACTTTC. This codes for CASRAQGTGANVLTF. The rearrangement joins TRBV5-1 to TRBJ2-6; tentatively, D is TRBD1 (6 bases). CDR3 size: 15 residues. V lost 5 bases to trimming and J lost 4 bases, with 13 bases between them. Germline V gives CDR1 SGHRS, CDR2 YFSETQ.

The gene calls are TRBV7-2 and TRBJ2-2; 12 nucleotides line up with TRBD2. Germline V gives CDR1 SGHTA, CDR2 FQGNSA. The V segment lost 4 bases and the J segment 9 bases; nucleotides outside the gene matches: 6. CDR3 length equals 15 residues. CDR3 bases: TGTGCCAGCAGCTCAGGCCTAGCGGGAGGGAGGGAGCTGTTTTTT. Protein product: CASSSGLAGGRELFF.

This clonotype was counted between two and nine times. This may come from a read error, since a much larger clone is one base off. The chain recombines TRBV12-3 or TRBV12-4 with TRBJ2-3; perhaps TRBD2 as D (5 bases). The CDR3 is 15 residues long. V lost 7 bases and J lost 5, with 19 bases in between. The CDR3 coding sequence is TGTGCCAGCACTCCCGGGGTGTGGCCTGGAGATACGCAGTATTTT. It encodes CASTPGVWPGDTQYF.

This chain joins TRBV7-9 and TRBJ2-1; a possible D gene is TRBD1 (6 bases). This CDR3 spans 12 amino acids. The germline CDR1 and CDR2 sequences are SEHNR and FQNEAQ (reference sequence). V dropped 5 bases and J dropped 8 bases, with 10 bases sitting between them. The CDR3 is CASSLGQYEQFF. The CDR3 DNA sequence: TGTGCCAGCAGCCTTGGACAGTATGAGCAGTTCTTC.

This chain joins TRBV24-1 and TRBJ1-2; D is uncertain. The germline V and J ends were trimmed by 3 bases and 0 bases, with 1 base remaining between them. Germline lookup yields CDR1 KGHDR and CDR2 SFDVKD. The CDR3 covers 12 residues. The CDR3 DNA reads TGTGCCACCAGTGATGCTAACTATGGCTACACCTTC. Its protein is CATSDANYGYTF.

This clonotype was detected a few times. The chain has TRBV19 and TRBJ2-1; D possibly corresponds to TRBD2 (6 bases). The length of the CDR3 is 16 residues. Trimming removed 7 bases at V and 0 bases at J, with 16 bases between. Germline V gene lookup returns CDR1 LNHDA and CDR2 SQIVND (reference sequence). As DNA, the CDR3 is TGTGCCAGTAACAGTCTAGCGTCGAGCTCCTACAATGAGCAGTTCTTC. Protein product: CASNSLASSSYNEQFF. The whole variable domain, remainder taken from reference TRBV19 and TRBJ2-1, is DGGITQSPKYLFRKEGQNVTLSCEQNLNHDAMYWYRQDPGQGLRLIYYSQIVNDFQKGDIAEGYSVSREKKESFPLTVTSAQKNPTAFYLCASNSLASSSYNEQFFGPGTRLTVL.

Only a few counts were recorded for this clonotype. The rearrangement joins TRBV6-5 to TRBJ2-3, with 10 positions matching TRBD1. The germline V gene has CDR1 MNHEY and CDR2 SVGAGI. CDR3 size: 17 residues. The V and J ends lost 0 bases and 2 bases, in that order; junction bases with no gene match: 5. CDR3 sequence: CASSYSGTGAVTDTQYF. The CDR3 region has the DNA TGTGCCAGCAGTTACTCGGGGACAGGGGCGGTCACAGATACGCAGTATTTT.

CDR3 DNA sequence: TGTGCCAGCAGCCCTAGATCACTAGCCAAAAACATTCAGTACTTC. Protein product: CASSPRSLAKNIQYF. The chain is built from TRBV3-1 and TRBJ2-4; no clear D gene. V was shortened by 4 bases and J by 0 bases, with 10 bases between the two germline ends. This CDR3 comprises 15 residues. Germline V gives CDR1 LGHDT, CDR2 YNNKEL (reference sequence).

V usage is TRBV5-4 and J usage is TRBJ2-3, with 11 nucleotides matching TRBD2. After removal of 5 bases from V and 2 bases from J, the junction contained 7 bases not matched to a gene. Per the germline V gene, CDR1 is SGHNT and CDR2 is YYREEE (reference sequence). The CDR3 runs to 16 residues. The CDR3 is CASSLSGRANTDTQYF. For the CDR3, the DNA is TGTGCCAGCAGTCTTAGCGGGAGGGCCAACACAGATACGCAGTATTTT.

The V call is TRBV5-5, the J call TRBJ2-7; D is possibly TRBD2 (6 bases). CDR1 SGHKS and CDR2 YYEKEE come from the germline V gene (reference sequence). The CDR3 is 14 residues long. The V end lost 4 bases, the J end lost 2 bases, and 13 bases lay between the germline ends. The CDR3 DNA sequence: TGTGCCAGCAGCCCGTTGGAGGGCGCCTACGAGCAGTACTTC. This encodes CASSPLEGAYEQYF.

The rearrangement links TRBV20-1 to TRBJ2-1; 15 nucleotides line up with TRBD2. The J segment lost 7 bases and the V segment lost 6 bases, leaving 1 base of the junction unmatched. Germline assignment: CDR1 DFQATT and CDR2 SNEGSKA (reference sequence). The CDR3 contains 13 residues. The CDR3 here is CSAGLAGGNEQFF. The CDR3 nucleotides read TGCAGTGCGGGACTAGCGGGAGGAAATGAGCAGTTCTTC.

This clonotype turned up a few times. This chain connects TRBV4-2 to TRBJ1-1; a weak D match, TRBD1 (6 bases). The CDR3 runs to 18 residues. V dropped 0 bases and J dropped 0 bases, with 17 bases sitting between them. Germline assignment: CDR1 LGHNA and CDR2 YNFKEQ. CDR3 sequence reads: CASSQDSGRGVLNTEAFF. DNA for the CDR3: TGTGCCAGCAGCCAAGATAGTGGCAGGGGAGTCCTGAACACTGAAGCTTTCTTT.

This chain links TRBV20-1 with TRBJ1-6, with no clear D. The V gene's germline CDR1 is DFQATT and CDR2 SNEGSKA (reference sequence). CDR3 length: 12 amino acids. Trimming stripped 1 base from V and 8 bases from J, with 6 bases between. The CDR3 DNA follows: TGCAGTGCTAGAGGTCCGGATTCACCCCTCCACTTT. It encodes CSARGPDSPLHF.